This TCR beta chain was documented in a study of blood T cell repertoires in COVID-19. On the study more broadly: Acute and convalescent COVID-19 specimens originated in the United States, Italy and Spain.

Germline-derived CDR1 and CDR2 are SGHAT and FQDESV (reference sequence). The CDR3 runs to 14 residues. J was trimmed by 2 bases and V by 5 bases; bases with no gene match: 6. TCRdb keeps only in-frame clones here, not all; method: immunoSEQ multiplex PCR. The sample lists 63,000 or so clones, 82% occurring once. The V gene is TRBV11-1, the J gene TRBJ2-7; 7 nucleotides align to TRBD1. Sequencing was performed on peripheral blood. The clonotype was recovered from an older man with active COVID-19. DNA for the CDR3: TGTGCCAGCAGCGAAGGGGACAGCGCCTACGAGCAGTACTTC. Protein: CASSEGDSAYEQYF.